One T cell receptor (beta chain) is described in this entry. This sample is part of a study of blood T cell repertoires in COVID-19. Study overall: Spain, Italy and the United States supplied samples that represented acute and convalescent COVID-19. From T cells, B-cell-depleted T cells, or PBMCs came the material, which was cDNA or gDNA.

The CDR3 totals 15 residues. The trim removed 0 bases at V and 11 bases at J, leaving 12 bases unmatched. Per the germline V gene, CDR1 is WSHSY and CDR2 is SAAADI. Authors' methods: Cell counts per sample came from amplifying reference gene primers. Profiling relied on immunoSEQ multiplex PCR, and the TCRdb table lists in-frame clones only, not all of them. That table gives V, J and clone size, and the DNA gave D and trimming. The table records 95,000 to 100,000 clones, 85% to 95% of them present only once. J is TRBJ1-2 and V is TRBV10-2; 7 bases agree with TRBD1. The TCR was taken from a man between 45 and 60 years old with active COVID-19. What was sequenced was peripheral blood. The CDR3 here is CASSESYMGQQLYTF. CDR3 DNA: TGCGCCAGCAGTGAGTCCTACATGGGACAGCAACTATACACCTTC.